This T cell receptor beta chain was retrieved from a study of somatic mutations in cytotoxic T cells in rheumatoid arthritis. Study background: Patient blood (around 30 ml EDTA) was collected right after diagnosis, preceding any treatment. Findings and caveats of the study: Patients with rheumatoid arthritis did not differ significantly from age-matched healthy controls in CD8+ T-cell clonality. Slight underrepresentation of TRBV07 in rheumatoid arthritis patients was not adjusted for multiple comparisons. In about an eighth of the roughly 60 patients, the largest CD8+ clone exceeded 20% of CD8+ cells.

Notes on this clone: The antigen remains unidentified.

TCRdb's copy holds only in-frame clones and misses some; the assay was immunoSEQ multiplex PCR. The sample lists under 9,500 clones; more than 80% were seen once. CDR3 length: 15 residues. Losses at the gene ends were 3 bases for V and 3 bases for J; bases not matched to a gene: 5. The germline V gene has CDR1 SGDLS and CDR2 YYNGEE. This sequence joins TRBV9 and TRBJ2-5; the match to TRBD1 covers 10 bases. This clonotype was obtained from a woman aged 70-85 years with rheumatoid arthritis. Sequencing was carried out using CD8+ T cells sorted from blood. The chain's CDR3 is CASSGTGTGEETQYF. DNA of the CDR3: TGTGCCAGCAGCGGCACCGGGACAGGGGAAGAGACCCAGTACTTC. Looking up the rest from reference TRBV9 and TRBJ2-5 gives the full variable domain: DSGVTQTPKHLITATGQRVTLRCSPRSGDLSVYWYQQSLDQGLQFLIQYYNGEERAKGNILERFSAQQFPDLHSELNLSSLELGDSALYFCASSGTGTGEETQYFGPGTRLLVL.